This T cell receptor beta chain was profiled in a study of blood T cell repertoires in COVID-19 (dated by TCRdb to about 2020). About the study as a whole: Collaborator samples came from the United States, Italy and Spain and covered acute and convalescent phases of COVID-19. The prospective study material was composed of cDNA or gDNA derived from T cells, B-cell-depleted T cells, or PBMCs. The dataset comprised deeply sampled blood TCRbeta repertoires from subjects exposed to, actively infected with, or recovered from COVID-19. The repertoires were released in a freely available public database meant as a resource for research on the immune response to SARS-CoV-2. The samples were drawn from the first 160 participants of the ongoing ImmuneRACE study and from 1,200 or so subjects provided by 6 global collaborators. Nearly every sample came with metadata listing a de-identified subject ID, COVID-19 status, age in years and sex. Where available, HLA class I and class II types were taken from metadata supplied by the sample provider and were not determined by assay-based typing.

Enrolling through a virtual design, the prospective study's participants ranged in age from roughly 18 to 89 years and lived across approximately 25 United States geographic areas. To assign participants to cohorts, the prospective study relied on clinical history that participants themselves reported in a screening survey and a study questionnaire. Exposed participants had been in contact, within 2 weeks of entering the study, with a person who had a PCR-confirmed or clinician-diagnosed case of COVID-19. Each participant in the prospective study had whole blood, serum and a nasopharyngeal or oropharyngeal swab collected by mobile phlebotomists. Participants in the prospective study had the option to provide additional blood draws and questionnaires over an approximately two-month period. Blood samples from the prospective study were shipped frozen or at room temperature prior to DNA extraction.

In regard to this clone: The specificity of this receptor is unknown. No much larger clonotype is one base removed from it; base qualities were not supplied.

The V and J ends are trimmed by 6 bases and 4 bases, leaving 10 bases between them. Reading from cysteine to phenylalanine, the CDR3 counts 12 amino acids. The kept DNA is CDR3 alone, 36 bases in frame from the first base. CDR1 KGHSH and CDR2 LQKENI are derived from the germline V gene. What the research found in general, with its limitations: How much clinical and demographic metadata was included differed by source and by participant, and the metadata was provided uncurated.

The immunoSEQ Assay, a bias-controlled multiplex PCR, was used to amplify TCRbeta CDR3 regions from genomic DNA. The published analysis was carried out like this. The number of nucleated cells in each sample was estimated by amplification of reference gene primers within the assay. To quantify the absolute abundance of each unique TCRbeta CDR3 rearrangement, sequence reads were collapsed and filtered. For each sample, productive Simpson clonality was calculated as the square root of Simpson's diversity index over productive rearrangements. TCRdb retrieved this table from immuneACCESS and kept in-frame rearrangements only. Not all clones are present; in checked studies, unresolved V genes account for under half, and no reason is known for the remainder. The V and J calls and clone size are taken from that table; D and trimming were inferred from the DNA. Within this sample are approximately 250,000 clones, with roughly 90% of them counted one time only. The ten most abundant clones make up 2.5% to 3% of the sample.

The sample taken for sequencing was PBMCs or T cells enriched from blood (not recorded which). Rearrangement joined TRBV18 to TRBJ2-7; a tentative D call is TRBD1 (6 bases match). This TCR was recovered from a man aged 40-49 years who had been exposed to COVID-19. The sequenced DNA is TGTGCCAGCTCCCCCGACAGGTACGAGCAGTACTTC. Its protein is CASSPDRYEQYF.